These 17 T cell receptor beta chains were all obtained from the same sample, sequenced in a study of cytomegalovirus exposure and HLA in healthy donors. Profiling relied on immunoSEQ multiplex PCR, and the TCRdb table lists in-frame clones only, not all of them. The top ten clones hold approximately 0.99% of a sample with about 220,000 clones, about 93% of them seen once. The sequencing sample was made of PBMCs. All receptors derive from a woman younger than 30 in good health and CMV-seronegative.

The V gene is TRBV28, the J gene TRBJ1-2, with TRBD1 identical over 12 bases. Per germline, CDR1 MDHEN and CDR2 SYDVKM. The CDR3 sequence is 13 residues long. The J segment lost 5 bases and the V segment lost 11 bases, leaving 6 bases of the junction unmatched. The CDR3 spells CASGTGGYYGYTF. As DNA, the CDR3 is TGTGCCTCCGGGACAGGGGGCTATTATGGCTACACCTTC.

The genes are TRBV28 and TRBJ1-1; TRBD1 matches 8 bases. The CDR3 consists of 16 residues. CDR1 is MDHEN and CDR2 is SYDVKM in the germline V gene. V shed 4 bases and J 2 bases; nucleotides not matched to a gene: 9. CDR3 region: CASSWNRGKGNTEAFF. Here the CDR3 DNA reads TGTGCCAGCAGTTGGAACAGGGGGAAGGGCAACACTGAAGCTTTCTTT.

The chain is built from TRBV12-5 and TRBJ2-3; 7 bases line up with TRBD1. The length of the CDR3 is 15 residues. Trimming took 7 bases from V and 2 from J; bases not matched to a gene: 9. Germline V gene lookup returns CDR1 LGHNT and CDR2 FRNRAP. The CDR3 region has the DNA TGTGCTAGTGCCGCGAAACAGGGGTACACAGATACGCAGTATTTT. Protein sequence: CASAAKQGYTDTQYF.

This chain connects TRBV11-2 to TRBJ1-1, with D unclear. The germline V and J ends were trimmed by 5 bases and 11 bases, with 21 bases remaining between them. CDR3 length: 14 amino acids. CDR1 and CDR2 (germline): SGHAT, FQNNGV. DNA for the CDR3: TGTGCCAGCAGCCCGGCTATTGGAATGGAGACGGCTTTCTTT. Amino acid sequence: CASSPAIGMETAFF.

The chain recombines TRBV6-5 with TRBJ2-1; a possible D gene is TRBD2 (5 bases). V lost 0 bases, J lost 7 bases, and 10 bases lay in between. Germline CDR1 is MNHEY and CDR2 is SVGAGI. The CDR3 is 14 residues long. CDR3 in amino acids: CASSYSLGGNEQFF. The CDR3 nucleotides are TGTGCCAGCAGTTACTCTTTGGGCGGGAATGAGCAGTTCTTC.

This chain uses TRBV5-1 with TRBJ2-3, with TRBD2 matching 7 bases. From germline, CDR1 is SGHRS and CDR2 YFSETQ. This CDR3 spans 14 amino acids. V lost 4 bases to trimming and J lost 2 bases; unmatched junction nucleotides: 4. The CDR3: CASSGGDITDTQYF. The CDR3 nucleotides are TGCGCCAGCAGCGGGGGGGATATCACAGATACGCAGTATTTT.

The CDR3, as DNA: TGTGCCACCAGCAGAGATGGTTGGGGACAGGGGAACACCATATATTTT. It specifies CATSRDGWGQGNTIYF. The chain combines TRBV15 with TRBJ1-3, with TRBD1 matching over 10 bases. V lost 0 bases and J lost 7; bases outside the gene matches: 6. The CDR3 runs 16 residues. In germline, CDR1 is LNHNV, CDR2 YYDKDF (reference sequence).

This clone was observed once. The rearrangement uses TRBV5-6 and TRBJ2-7; the D is unclear. Germline CDR1 SGHDT, CDR2 YYEEEE. This CDR3 comprises 13 residues. V was shortened by 1 base and J by 1 base, with 6 bases between the two germline ends. The CDR3 region has the DNA TGTGCCAGCAGCTTGACACAGTCCTACGAGCAGTACTTC. It codes for CASSLTQSYEQYF.

The table lists this clone with a few counts. The CDR3 protein is CASSFERGTDTQYF. CDR3 nucleotide sequence: TGTGCCAGCAGCTTCGAGCGGGGCACAGATACGCAGTATTTT. The rearrangement uses TRBV2 and TRBJ2-3; possible D gene TRBD2, 6 bases. V shed 6 bases and J shed 1 base, with 11 bases lying between them. CDR1 and CDR2 (germline): SNHLY, FYNNEI. This CDR3 has 14 residues.

The V call is TRBV6-5, the J call TRBJ2-7, with TRBD1 identical over 7 bases. The length of the CDR3 is 15 residues. The germline V gene encodes CDR1 MNHEY and CDR2 SVGAGI. J lost 0 bases, V lost 6 bases, and 8 bases had no gene match. CDR3 loop: CASRVTTGYSYEQYF. CDR3 nucleotides: TGTGCCAGCAGAGTTACGACAGGGTACTCCTACGAGCAGTACTTC.

This chain joins TRBV19 and TRBJ1-1; the match to TRBD1 covers 7 bases. CDR1 LNHDA and CDR2 SQIVND come from the germline V gene (reference sequence). J gave up 0 bases and V 2 bases, and 3 bases lay outside the gene matches. The CDR3 spans 15 residues. CDR3 loop: CASSIPGQLNTEAFF. CDR3 nucleotide sequence: TGTGCCAGTAGTATACCGGGACAGCTGAACACTGAAGCTTTCTTT.

The chain couples TRBV18 to TRBJ2-7; the D is unclear. V gave up 3 bases and J gave up 0 bases, with 12 bases separating them. CDR1 and CDR2 from the germline V gene are KGHSH and LQKENI. CDR3 length: 15 amino acids. CDR3 loop: CASSPTAVNSYEQYF. The DNA of the CDR3 is TGTGCCAGCTCACCTACCGCAGTTAACTCCTACGAGCAGTACTTC.

This clone was detected a few times. This chain joins TRBV2 and TRBJ1-2; a possible D gene is TRBD1 (5 bases). Germline lookup yields CDR1 SNHLY and CDR2 FYNNEI. The V gene lost 6 bases and the J gene lost 3 bases, with 11 bases spanning the gap. The CDR3 spans 13 residues. This chain's CDR3 is CASRSRVDYGYTF. The CDR3 region has the DNA TGTGCCAGCAGGAGCAGGGTGGACTATGGCTACACCTTC.

The chain uses TRBV7-9 and TRBJ2-1; D is possibly TRBD1 (6 bases). The germline CDR1 and CDR2 sequences are SEHNR and FQNEAQ (reference sequence). The CDR3 is 16 amino acids. V was trimmed by 4 bases and J by 0 bases, leaving 13 bases between them. CDR3 bases: TGTGCCAGCAGCTCGCAGGGGCTTAGCTCCTACAATGAGCAGTTCTTC. Amino acids: CASSSQGLSSYNEQFF.

The chain recombines TRBV5-8 with TRBJ2-7; tentatively, D is TRBD2 (6 bases). V was trimmed by 6 bases and J by 2 bases, leaving 15 bases between them. Germline V CDR1 and CDR2: SGHTS, YDEGEE. This CDR3 has 14 residues. CDR3 bases: TGTGCCAGCACACCTTGGGGCGGGACCTACGAGCAGTACTTC. Its translation is CASTPWGGTYEQYF.

Only one count was recorded for this clone. The chain combines TRBV25-1 with TRBJ1-1; D is perhaps TRBD1 (6 bases). This CDR3 spans 13 amino acids. V was cut by 2 bases and J by 8 bases, with 12 bases left in between. Germline CDR1 reads MGHDK; CDR2 reads SYGVNS. CDR3 in DNA: TGTGCCAGCAGTGAAATGACAGGATCAGAAGCTTTCTTT. The encoded protein is CASSEMTGSEAFF.

This clone occurred a few times. The V call is TRBV18, the J call TRBJ1-2; TRBD1 aligns across 9 bases. Germline V gene data show CDR1 as KGHSH and CDR2 as LQKENI. This CDR3 is 16 amino acids long. V lost 0 bases, J lost 0 bases, and 2 bases stayed unmatched. CDR3 sequence: CASSPPGQGANYGYTF. In DNA form, the CDR3 reads TGTGCCAGCTCACCACCGGGACAGGGAGCTAACTATGGCTACACCTTC.